One and the same sample provided the 29 T cell receptor beta chains below, sequenced in a study of blood T cell repertoires in COVID-19. Assay used: immunoSEQ multiplex PCR; TCRdb lists only in-frame clones, some missing. This sample yields 200,000 to 250,000 clones, of which about 90% are seen a single time; about 14% belongs to the top ten. The sequencing input was PBMCs or T cells enriched from blood (not recorded which). The receptor set was obtained from a man aged 30 to 39 who had been exposed to COVID-19.

The chain is built from TRBV19 and TRBJ2-7; D perhaps matches TRBD1 (6 bases). Trimming pared 6 bases from V and 5 bases from J, leaving 14 bases between. This CDR3 has 13 amino acids. Germline CDR1 reads LNHDA; CDR2 reads SQIVND (reference sequence). This chain's CDR3 is CASRVPGVDEQYF. The CDR3 coding sequence is TGTGCCAGTAGGGTGCCAGGGGTCGACGAGCAGTACTTC.

This clone turned up a few times. This chain uses TRBV5-6 with TRBJ1-2; TRBD1 aligns across 8 bases. The junction had 11 bases not matched to a gene; V was cut back by 2 bases and J by 8 bases. The CDR3 has 15 residues. Germline-derived CDR1 and CDR2 are SGHDT and YYEEEE. The CDR3 protein is CASSLVDRVPYGYTF. CDR3 sequence (DNA): TGTGCCAGCAGCTTAGTGGACAGGGTGCCCTACGGCTACACCTTC.

This sequence joins TRBV10-1 and TRBJ2-5; maybe TRBD1 (6 bases). The CDR3 is 14 residues long. The V gene's germline CDR1 is WNHNN and CDR2 SYGVQD (reference sequence). Trimming left V 3 bases short and J 1 base short, with 9 bases between. The CDR3: CASSETGPQETQYF. The CDR3 DNA follows: TGCGCCAGCAGTGAAACAGGGCCCCAAGAGACCCAGTACTTC.

The rearrangement joins TRBV13 to TRBJ2-1, with D possibly matching TRBD2 (5 bases). CDR1 and CDR2 from the germline V gene are PRHDT and FYEKMQ (reference sequence). The CDR3 spans 15 residues. Trimming took off 6 bases at V and 0 bases at J, with 12 bases between the two ends. The CDR3 DNA reads TGTGCCAGCAGTACCCTTGGGAGCTCCTACAATGAGCAGTTCTTC. Translation: CASSTLGSSYNEQFF.

This clone came up a few times. The chain is built from TRBV7-9 and TRBJ1-2, with a tentative D call TRBD1 (6 bases). The germline V gene encodes CDR1 SEHNR and CDR2 FQNEAQ (reference sequence). The V gene lost 0 bases and the J gene lost 8 bases, with 19 bases spanning the gap. The CDR3 is 16 residues long. CDR3 bases: TGTGCCAGCAGCTTAGCGTTGGTACAGGGTGGAGTGGGCTACACCTTC. This encodes CASSLALVQGGVGYTF.

This clone came up a few times. The chain recombines TRBV28 with TRBJ1-3; tentative D call: TRBD1 (5 bases). V was cut by 5 bases and J by 2 bases, with 10 bases left in between. From germline, CDR1 is MDHEN and CDR2 SYDVKM. There are 14 residues in the CDR3. The CDR3 loop is CASSLGLPGNTIYF. CDR3 DNA: TGTGCCAGCAGTCTGGGGCTCCCTGGAAACACCATATATTTT.

In this sample, this clone turned up once. The chain links TRBV7-3 to TRBJ2-1; 13 bases map to TRBD2. Trimming cost V 5 bases and J 7 bases; bases outside gene matches: 14. This CDR3 contains 18 residues. The germline V gene has CDR1 SGHTA and CDR2 FQGTGA. The CDR3 loop reads CASSAPEGTSGVANEQFF. As DNA, the CDR3 is TGTGCCAGCAGCGCACCCGAGGGGACTAGCGGGGTGGCTAATGAGCAGTTCTTC.

The V gene is TRBV29-1, the J gene TRBJ2-3; possible D gene TRBD2, 5 bases. The CDR3 totals 10 residues. V lost 2 bases to trimming and J lost 14 bases, with 11 bases between them. Looked up from germline, CDR1 is SQVTM and CDR2 is ANQGSEA. The CDR3 DNA is TGCAGCGTTGAAACCGGGATGGGGTATTTT. It codes for CSVETGMGYF.

The genes are TRBV27 and TRBJ2-2; 13 bases fit TRBD2. The CDR3 contains 16 residues. The germline V gene encodes CDR1 MNHEY and CDR2 SMNVEV (reference sequence). Trimming removed 5 bases from V and 5 bases from J; junction bases left unmatched: 5. The CDR3 here is CASSPRLAGGTGELFF. The CDR3 coding sequence is TGTGCCAGCAGTCCCAGACTAGCGGGGGGTACCGGGGAGCTGTTTTTT.

CDR3 amino acids: CASSLGDTYYGYTF. The CDR3 DNA reads TGCGCCAGCAGCTTGGGGGACACGTACTATGGCTACACCTTC. This chain connects TRBV5-1 to TRBJ1-2, with D possibly TRBD1 on 6 matching bases. V lost 0 bases, J lost 3 bases, and 9 bases lay in between. Germline V gene lookup returns CDR1 SGHRS and CDR2 YFSETQ. The CDR3 has 14 residues.

The rearrangement joins TRBV13 to TRBJ2-3, with D possibly TRBD1 on 6 matching bases. The CDR3 runs to 13 residues. V gave up 7 bases and J gave up 1 base, with 9 bases separating them. Germline CDR1 PRHDT, CDR2 FYEKMQ (reference sequence). CDR3 in DNA: TGTGCCAGCACAGGGGATGGCACAGATACGCAGTATTTT. Translated, it gives CASTGDGTDTQYF.

The chain uses TRBV11-3 and TRBJ2-2, with 7 bases aligning to TRBD2. The CDR3 length is 12 residues. The V and J ends lost 5 bases and 6 bases, in that order; junction bases with no gene match: 0. The germline gives CDR1 SGHNT, CDR2 YENEEA. The CDR3 DNA reads TGTGCCAGCAGCGGGGGGGCCGGGGAGCTGTTTTTT. Translated, it gives CASSGGAGELFF.

V gene TRBV30 combines with J gene TRBJ1-3, with D unresolved. The CDR3 contains 12 residues. Trimming pared 4 bases from V and 9 bases from J, leaving 13 bases between. Germline V gives CDR1 GTSNPN, CDR2 SVGIG (reference sequence). CDR3 sequence reads: CAWTPRQSTIYF. Written as DNA, the CDR3 is TGTGCCTGGACCCCCAGGCAGAGCACCATATATTTT.

V usage is TRBV11-2 and J usage is TRBJ2-5; the D is unclear. Germline loops: CDR1 SGHAT, CDR2 FQNNGV. Trimming cost V 5 bases and J 0 bases, with 7 bases left between them. CDR3 length: 13 amino acids. The CDR3 DNA sequence: TGTGCCAGCAGCGGAGAGTACCAAGAGACCCAGTACTTC. Protein sequence: CASSGEYQETQYF. The full variable domain, in which reference TRBV11-2 and TRBJ2-5 provide the parts outside the CDR3, is EAGVAQSPRYKIIEKRQSVAFWCNPISGHATLYWYQQILGQGPKLLIQFQNNGVVDDSQLPKDRFSAERLKGVDSTLKIQPAKLEDSAVYLCASSGEYQETQYFGPGTRLLVL.

This clone was seen more than once but under ten times. As DNA, the CDR3 is TGTGCCAGCAGCTTGGGGACAGGGGGCCACCTCTCTGGAAACACCATATATTTT. Protein product: CASSLGTGGHLSGNTIYF. V usage is TRBV11-2 and J usage is TRBJ1-3; 12 bases match TRBD1. The CDR3 loop spans 18 amino acids. Trimming took 3 bases from V and 0 from J; bases not matched to a gene: 6. Germline V gene sequence: CDR1 SGHAT, CDR2 FQNNGV.

The genes are TRBV7-8 and TRBJ2-3; 7 nucleotides align to TRBD1. The V and J ends lost 6 bases and 4 bases, in that order; junction bases with no gene match: 7. Germline lookup yields CDR1 SGHVS and CDR2 FQNEAQ. The CDR3 has 14 amino acids. The CDR3 sequence is CASSSDRVSDTQYF. CDR3 bases: TGTGCCAGCAGTTCCGACAGGGTTTCAGATACGCAGTATTTT. Full variable domain (outside the CDR3, taken from reference TRBV7-8 and TRBJ2-3): GAGVSQSPRYKVAKRGQDVALRCDPISGHVSLFWYQQALGQGPEFLTYFQNEAQLDKSGLPSDRFFAERPEGSVSTLKIQRTQQEDSAVYLCASSSDRVSDTQYFGPGTRLTVL.

The chain combines TRBV11-2 with TRBJ2-7; 10 bases agree with TRBD1. The CDR3 runs 19 residues. V was clipped by 0 bases and J by 0 bases; unmatched bases: 11. Germline V gene sequence: CDR1 SGHAT, CDR2 FQNNGV. For the CDR3, the DNA is TGTGCCAGCAGCTTAGAGCCCCCTCGACAGGGGGCGATCTCCTACGAGCAGTACTTC. It translates to CASSLEPPRQGAISYEQYF.

This clone was seen a handful of times. The chain combines TRBV5-1 with TRBJ1-1, with unresolved D. The CDR3 covers 13 residues. Germline-derived CDR1 and CDR2 are SGHRS and YFSETQ. V lost 0 bases and J lost 4, with 7 bases in between. DNA for the CDR3: TGCGCCAGCAGCTTGGGAGCTTTCACTGAAGCTTTCTTT. Translating gives CASSLGAFTEAFF.

This clone is a singleton in its sample. The chain couples TRBV4-2 to TRBJ2-1, with D possibly being TRBD2 (7 bases). Deletions cut 1 base from V and 0 bases from J, with 13 bases between. The CDR3 totals 17 residues. CDR1 and CDR2 from the germline V gene are LGHNA and YNFKEQ. The CDR3 here is CASSQVPGEGSYNEQFF. The CDR3 DNA is TGTGCCAGCAGCCAAGTTCCAGGGGAGGGCTCCTACAATGAGCAGTTCTTC.

Only a few counts were recorded for this clone. The chain joins TRBV3-1 (or the pseudogene TRBV3-2) to TRBJ2-7; 9 nucleotides agree with TRBD1. The CDR3 consists of 16 residues. The germline CDR1 and CDR2 sequences are LGHDT and YNNKEL (reference sequence). J lost 5 bases, V lost 1 base, and 9 bases had no gene match. The CDR3 bases are TGTGCCAGCAGCCAAGGCGGAGGGACAGGGCCTCACGAGCAGTACTTC. It encodes CASSQGGGTGPHEQYF.

The sample holds one count of this clone. The gene calls are TRBV7-3 and TRBJ2-3; tentatively, D is TRBD1 (6 bases). Germline loops: CDR1 SGHTA, CDR2 FQGTGA. The CDR3 runs 14 residues. The V and J ends lost 4 bases and 2 bases respectively, with 10 bases between them. The CDR3 sequence: CASSSTGPTDTQYF. The CDR3 DNA reads as TGTGCCAGCAGCTCGACAGGCCCCACAGATACGCAGTATTTT.

This clone was seen a single time. V and J are TRBV7-9 and TRBJ2-7; 7 nucleotides agree with TRBD1. V was pared by 6 bases and J by 0 bases, with 20 bases of the junction left unmatched. The CDR3 covers 19 residues. CDR1 SEHNR and CDR2 FQNEAQ come from the germline V gene (reference sequence). The CDR3 spells CASRSYGSEQGPHSYEQYF. In DNA, the CDR3 is TGTGCCAGCAGGTCGTATGGCAGTGAACAGGGGCCACACTCCTACGAGCAGTACTTC.

The chain is built from TRBV7-9 and TRBJ1-4; D is possibly TRBD1 (6 bases). V gave up 1 base and J gave up 5 bases, with 17 bases separating them. Germline V gives CDR1 SEHNR, CDR2 FQNEAQ (reference sequence). This CDR3 contains 17 residues. The CDR3 protein is CASSLELPDSPNEKLFF. The CDR3 DNA follows: TGTGCCAGCAGCTTAGAGCTGCCGGACAGCCCGAATGAAAAACTGTTTTTT.

Written as DNA, the CDR3 is TGCGCCAGCAGCCAGCGGGGAGGGACCGGGGAGCTGTTTTTT. This codes for CASSQRGGTGELFF. The V and J genes are TRBV5-1 and TRBJ2-2; 7 bases line up with TRBD2. Germline V gene lookup returns CDR1 SGHRS and CDR2 YFSETQ. The CDR3 sequence is 14 residues long. V shed 4 bases, J shed 5 bases, and the junction held 5 bases outside the gene matches.

This sequence joins TRBV5-1 and TRBJ1-2, with 7 bases that match TRBD1. Germline trimming cut 3 bases from V and 4 bases from J; bases unmatched to any gene: 6. CDR1 is SGHRS and CDR2 is YFSETQ in the germline V gene. The CDR3 has 14 residues. The CDR3, as DNA: TGCGCCAGCAGCTCGATGGACAGGAGCTATGGCTACACCTTC. Its protein is CASSSMDRSYGYTF.

The chain is built from TRBV7-2 and TRBJ2-1, with D uncertain. V dropped 1 base and J dropped 1 base, with 8 bases sitting between them. Germline V gene data show CDR1 as SGHTA and CDR2 as FQGNSA. This CDR3 comprises 15 residues. CDR3 in DNA: TGTGCCAGCAGCTTAGACGTCGGGTCCTACAATGAGCAGTTCTTC. It yields the protein CASSLDVGSYNEQFF.

The chain links TRBV7-2 to TRBJ1-1; 7 positions agree with TRBD1. The germline CDR1 and CDR2 sequences are SGHTA and FQGNSA. This CDR3 comprises 15 residues. V lost 1 base and J lost 4; bases outside the gene matches: 6. The CDR3 DNA reads as TGTGCCAGCAGCTTAGAATCAGGGGGTTTCACTGAAGCTTTCTTT. Translation: CASSLESGGFTEAFF.

J is TRBJ1-4 and V is TRBV10-3; 7 nucleotides match TRBD1. With V trimmed by 5 bases and J by 7 bases, 7 bases remained unmatched. The CDR3 extends over 14 amino acids. The germline V gene has CDR1 ENHRY and CDR2 SYGVKD. CDR3 DNA sequence: TGTGCCATCAGTACAACAGGGGTGGGTGAAAAACTGTTTTTT. This sequence encodes CAISTTGVGEKLFF.

The chain recombines TRBV6-5 with TRBJ2-7, with a tentative D call TRBD1 (6 bases). CDR1 MNHEY and CDR2 SVGAGI come from the germline V gene. This CDR3 is 12 amino acids long. V was pared by 6 bases and J by 6 bases, with 12 bases between. The chain's CDR3 is CASSLDRREQYF. CDR3 nucleotides: TGTGCCAGCAGCCTCGACAGGCGCGAGCAGTACTTC.